The 28 T cell receptor beta chains in this list originate from one sample, sequenced in a study of T-cell reconstitution after alpha-beta-depleted transplantation in children. Preparation of the TCRbeta library involved a method that used unique molecular identifiers. From the PCR reads, TCRdb called clonotypes with MiXCR, one entry per CDR3 protein. The table includes hundreds of thousands of distinct CDR3 sequences, around 25% detected once. Sequences were derived from PBMCs, mostly from graft donor cells, sampled 360 days after TCRalphabeta/CD19-depleted stem cell transplant. The receptors derive from a female patient between 2 and 10 years old who had a stem cell transplant for congenital amegakaryocytic thrombocytopenia, so the T cells may come from the graft donor.

This clonotype was counted ten times or more. The V gene is TRBV12-3 or TRBV12-4, the J gene TRBJ1-5, with no clear D. The CDR3 is 14 amino acids. The V end lost 7 bases, the J end lost 0 bases, and 10 bases lay between the germline ends. CDR3 sequence: CASTSGLSNQPQHF. DNA of the CDR3: TGTGCCAGCACCTCCGGACTTAGCAATCAGCCCCAGCATTTT.

Ten or more counts support this clonotype. This chain joins TRBV10-3 and TRBJ2-1; 9 bases fit TRBD1. Unmatched junction bases numbered 5, after V lost 5 bases and J lost 9 bases. Germline CDR1 and CDR2: ENHRY and SYGVKD. This CDR3 is built from 13 residues. The CDR3 spells CAISRTGDTEQFF. CDR3 nucleotides: TGTGCCATCAGTCGGACAGGGGATACTGAGCAGTTCTTC.

V and J are TRBV2 and TRBJ2-5, with D tentatively TRBD1 (6 bases). CDR1 and CDR2 (germline): SNHLY, FYNNEI. V shed 2 bases and J shed 4 bases, with 11 bases lying between them. The CDR3 runs 14 residues. The CDR3 DNA sequence: TGTGCCAGCAGTGAATATTGGGGGCGAGAGACCCAGTACTTC. Amino acids: CASSEYWGRETQYF.

The chain is built from TRBV28 and TRBJ2-2; the D is unclear. This CDR3 contains 16 residues. The V and J ends lost 3 bases and 4 bases respectively, with 15 bases between them. The germline CDR1 and CDR2 sequences are MDHEN and SYDVKM. CDR3 in DNA: TGTGCCAGCAGTTTGGGATTGGGTTGGGGCACCGGGGAGCTGTTTTTT. Protein product: CASSLGLGWGTGELFF.

This clonotype has more than one count but fewer than ten. The chain links TRBV6-2 or TRBV6-3 to TRBJ2-3, with D possibly matching TRBD2 (5 bases). CDR3 size: 14 residues. Germline lookup yields CDR1 MNHEY and CDR2 SVGEGT. Trimming shortened V by 6 bases and J by 4 bases, and 14 bases separated the two germline ends. The CDR3, as DNA: TGTGCCAGCAGGACTCTAGCAAGGGCAGATACGCAGTATTTT. This sequence encodes CASRTLARADTQYF.

V usage is TRBV7-2 and J usage is TRBJ2-7, with TRBD2 matching 15 bases. Trimming at V came to 8 bases and at J to 4 bases, leaving 9 bases not matched to a gene. CDR1 and CDR2 from the germline V gene are SGHTA and FQGNSA. The length of the CDR3 is 16 residues. The CDR3 sequence: CASSEGLAGGPYEQYF. The CDR3 DNA follows: TGTGCCAGCTCAGAAGGACTAGCGGGAGGGCCTTACGAGCAGTACTTC.

The chain employs TRBV12-3 or TRBV12-4 and TRBJ2-3; TRBD1 is a possible D gene (5 bases). V was pared by 6 bases and J by 0 bases, with 10 bases between. The CDR3 extends over 14 amino acids. CDR3 coding DNA: TGTGCCAGCAGGCAGGGAACTAGCACAGATACGCAGTATTTT. Translated, it gives CASRQGTSTDTQYF.

This chain joins TRBV20-1 and TRBJ2-7, with D possibly TRBD1 on 6 matching bases. Germline V gene lookup returns CDR1 DFQATT and CDR2 SNEGSKA (reference sequence). V was cut by 2 bases and J by 0 bases, with 17 bases left in between. The CDR3 runs to 16 residues. The CDR3 DNA follows: TGCAGTGCTAGAATTAGGGGGTATAGAAGCTCCTACGAGCAGTACTTC. It encodes CSARIRGYRSSYEQYF.

The rearrangement uses TRBV6-5 and TRBJ2-7; D is unclear. Per germline, CDR1 MNHEY and CDR2 SVGAGI. This CDR3 is built from 12 residues. The ends were cut back, 5 bases at V and 3 bases at J, with 8 bases in the middle. The CDR3 sequence is CASSRPDYEQYF. As DNA, the CDR3 is TGTGCCAGCAGTAGGCCCGACTACGAGCAGTACTTC.

This clonotype was observed many times. V is TRBV10-3 and J is TRBJ2-5; 12 nucleotides agree with TRBD2. The germline gives CDR1 ENHRY, CDR2 SYGVKD. The V gene end was trimmed by 4 bases and the J gene end by 1 base; junction bases not matched to a gene: 4. The CDR3 has 16 amino acids. DNA of the CDR3: TGTGCCATCAGTGGGCGACTAGCGGGAGTCCAAGAGACCCAGTACTTC. Amino acids: CAISGRLAGVQETQYF.

The sample holds a few counts of this clonotype. V usage is TRBV19 and J usage is TRBJ1-1; D is ambiguous. Germline V gene lookup returns CDR1 LNHDA and CDR2 SQIVND (reference sequence). Between the trimmed V and J ends, which lost 3 bases and 3 bases, there was a span of 14 bases. The CDR3 sequence is 15 residues long. The CDR3 region has the DNA TGTGCCAGTAGTATTTTTCAGTTCGCCTACACTGAAGCTTTCTTT. This gives the protein CASSIFQFAYTEAFF.

The rearrangement uses TRBV20-1 and TRBJ2-2; D gene unclear. The CDR3 extends over 13 amino acids. Trimming stripped 6 bases from V and 0 bases from J, with 8 bases between. The V gene's germline CDR1 is DFQATT and CDR2 SNEGSKA (reference sequence). The CDR3 here is CSAAAPNTGELFF. The CDR3 nucleotides read TGCAGTGCCGCGGCTCCGAACACCGGGGAGCTGTTTTTT.

A single count supports this clonotype. The rearrangement joins TRBV5-1 to TRBJ1-1, with D possibly being TRBD1 (5 bases). In germline, CDR1 is SGHRS, CDR2 YFSETQ. Trimming took off 3 bases at V and 5 bases at J, with 11 bases between the two ends. This CDR3 is built from 13 residues. The CDR3 DNA follows: TGCGCCAGCAGCTGGGGGGGGGGTACTGAAGCTTTCTTT. Its protein product is CASSWGGGTEAFF.

In its sample, this clonotype was seen a few times. The chain combines TRBV4-1 with TRBJ2-3; TRBD2 agrees at 12 bases. The CDR3 is 14 amino acids. The germline V gene has CDR1 MGHRA and CDR2 YSYEKL. Trimming removed 6 bases from V and 6 bases from J; junction bases left unmatched: 4. In nucleotides, the CDR3 is TGCGCCAGCAGTAAAGGACTAGCGGGGGATACGCAGTATTTT. Translation gives CASSKGLAGDTQYF.

A single count supports this clonotype. The chain employs TRBV15 and TRBJ1-4, with D possibly being TRBD1 (6 bases). There are 15 residues in the CDR3. The germline CDR1 and CDR2 sequences are LNHNV and YYDKDF (reference sequence). Between the trimmed V and J ends, which lost 2 bases and 7 bases, there was a span of 14 bases. Here the CDR3 DNA reads TGTGCCACCAGCAGACCGCCCCGGGACACTGAAAAACTGTTTTTT. Its protein is CATSRPPRDTEKLFF.

Many counts were recorded for this clonotype. The CDR3 region is CASSRNPLGAYSYEQYF. CDR3 in DNA: TGTGCCAGCAGTCGAAACCCTTTGGGGGCCTACTCCTACGAGCAGTACTTC. This chain joins TRBV28 and TRBJ2-7; D may be TRBD1 (6 bases). This CDR3 is 17 amino acids long. Germline V gene lookup returns CDR1 MDHEN and CDR2 SYDVKM. Trimming removed 5 bases at V and 0 bases at J, with 20 bases between.

This clonotype was detected a few times. Relative to the germline gene, one junction end is altered; a read error may explain this. The rearrangement links TRBV7-2 to TRBJ2-5, with TRBD2 as a possible D gene (5 bases). Germline-derived CDR1 and CDR2 are SGHTA and FQGNSA. CDR3 length: 16 amino acids. Here the CDR3 DNA reads TGTGCCAGCAGCCGTCCGAGCGGATCATACCAGGAGACCCAGTACTTC. The encoded protein is CASSRPSGSYQETQYF. The complete variable domain, with remaining parts taken from reference TRBV7-2 and TRBJ2-5, reads GAGVSQSPSNKVTEKGKDVELRCDPISGHTALYWYRQSLGQGLEFLIYFQGNSAPDKSGLPSDRFSAERTGGSVSTLTIQRTQQEDSAVYLCASSRPSGSYQETQYFGPGTRLLVL.

V usage is TRBV6-1 and J usage is TRBJ2-2, with 8 bases identical to TRBD1. Germline-derived CDR1 and CDR2 are MNHNS and SASEGT. The CDR3 runs to 16 residues. Trimming took 6 bases from V and 4 from J; bases not matched to a gene: 10. CDR3 in DNA: TGTGCCAGCAGATCCAATTCAGGGGGCGGCACCGGGGAGCTGTTTTTT. It specifies CASRSNSGGGTGELFF.

This clonotype was counted only a few times. The chain recombines TRBV12-3 or TRBV12-4 with TRBJ1-5, with D maybe TRBD1 (6 bases). Trimming stripped 4 bases from V and 7 bases from J, with 11 bases between. There are 13 residues in the CDR3. Here the CDR3 DNA reads TGTGCCAGCAGTTCACAGGGAAAACAGCCCCAGCATTTT. The encoded protein is CASSSQGKQPQHF.

The chain employs TRBV7-8 and TRBJ1-1; the D gene is possibly TRBD1 (5 bases). The CDR3 spans 14 residues. V shed 2 bases and J shed 4 bases, with 11 bases lying between them. The V gene's germline CDR1 is SGHVS and CDR2 FQNEAQ. The CDR3 nucleotides are TGTGCCAGCAGCTTACGGGGGGAGGGCACTGAAGCTTTCTTT. This sequence encodes CASSLRGEGTEAFF.

This clonotype was recorded a few times. The rearrangement joins TRBV4-3 to TRBJ2-1; the match to TRBD1 covers 8 bases. The length of the CDR3 is 16 residues. Germline V gene sequence: CDR1 LGHNA, CDR2 YSLEER. After removal of 0 bases from V and 12 bases from J, the junction contained 13 bases not matched to a gene. The CDR3 bases are TGCGCCAGCAGCCAAGATACCGGACAGGGAATCAGCGGGCAGTTCTTC. It yields the protein CASSQDTGQGISGQFF.

The chain recombines TRBV4-3 with TRBJ2-5; maybe TRBD1 (5 bases). Germline lookup yields CDR1 LGHNA and CDR2 YSLEER. This CDR3 is built from 15 residues. Deletions cut 0 bases from V and 4 bases from J, with 12 bases between. As DNA, the CDR3 is TGCGCCAGCAGCCAAGATGGCAGGGTACCAGAGACCCAGTACTTC. Translating gives CASSQDGRVPETQYF.

This clonotype occurred many times. V is TRBV12-3 or TRBV12-4 and J is TRBJ2-1; possible D gene TRBD2, 5 bases. With 8 bases removed from V and 0 bases from J, the gap between germline ends came to 11 bases. This CDR3 is built from 14 residues. The CDR3 DNA sequence: TGTGCCAGCCTGAGGGCGCACTCCTACAATGAGCAGTTCTTC. Translating it yields CASLRAHSYNEQFF.

The table lists this clonotype with many counts. This chain uses TRBV29-1 with TRBJ2-5; D is possibly TRBD1 (7 bases). Germline assignment: CDR1 SQVTM and CDR2 ANQGSEA. The CDR3 is made up of 14 amino acids. Trimming removed 4 bases from V and 1 base from J, with 13 bases in between. CDR3 sequence: CSVAPGGGQETQYF. In DNA form, the CDR3 reads TGCAGCGTTGCCCCAGGGGGAGGCCAAGAGACCCAGTACTTC.

This clonotype was counted only a few times. The rearrangement joins TRBV7-8 to TRBJ2-5; D is undetermined. CDR3 length equals 13 residues. The V and J ends lost 1 base and 5 bases respectively, with 8 bases between them. Germline CDR1 and CDR2: SGHVS and FQNEAQ. The CDR3 reads CASSLGISETQYF. The CDR3, as DNA: TGTGCCAGCAGCTTAGGGATATCGGAGACCCAGTACTTC.

This clonotype has a handful of counts. This rearrangement joins TRBV6-2 or TRBV6-3 to TRBJ1-5; tentatively, D is TRBD1 (5 bases). Germline lookup yields CDR1 MNHEY and CDR2 SVGEGT. V was cut by 5 bases and J by 0 bases, with 11 bases left in between. The CDR3 is 15 residues long. CDR3 residues: CASSPQENSNQPQHF. The DNA of the CDR3 is TGTGCCAGCAGTCCACAGGAAAATAGCAATCAGCCCCAGCATTTT.

A few counts support this clonotype. The chain is built from TRBV27 and TRBJ1-2; possible D gene TRBD1, 5 bases. Germline assignment: CDR1 MNHEY and CDR2 SMNVEV (reference sequence). The CDR3 consists of 15 residues. The ends were cut back, 10 bases at V and 0 bases at J, with 18 bases in the middle. This CDR3 is CANLNPGTTNYGYTF. The CDR3 DNA reads TGTGCCAATCTAAACCCGGGGACCACTAACTATGGCTACACCTTC.

V and J are TRBV20-1 and TRBJ1-5, with D maybe TRBD1 (5 bases). The CDR3 sequence is 15 residues long. Trimming took 2 bases from V and 3 from J, leaving 14 bases between them. Germline assignment: CDR1 DFQATT and CDR2 SNEGSKA (reference sequence). DNA of the CDR3: TGCAGTGCTAGAAGGGGCCAACTTTCCAATCAGCCCCAGCATTTT. It is translated as CSARRGQLSNQPQHF.